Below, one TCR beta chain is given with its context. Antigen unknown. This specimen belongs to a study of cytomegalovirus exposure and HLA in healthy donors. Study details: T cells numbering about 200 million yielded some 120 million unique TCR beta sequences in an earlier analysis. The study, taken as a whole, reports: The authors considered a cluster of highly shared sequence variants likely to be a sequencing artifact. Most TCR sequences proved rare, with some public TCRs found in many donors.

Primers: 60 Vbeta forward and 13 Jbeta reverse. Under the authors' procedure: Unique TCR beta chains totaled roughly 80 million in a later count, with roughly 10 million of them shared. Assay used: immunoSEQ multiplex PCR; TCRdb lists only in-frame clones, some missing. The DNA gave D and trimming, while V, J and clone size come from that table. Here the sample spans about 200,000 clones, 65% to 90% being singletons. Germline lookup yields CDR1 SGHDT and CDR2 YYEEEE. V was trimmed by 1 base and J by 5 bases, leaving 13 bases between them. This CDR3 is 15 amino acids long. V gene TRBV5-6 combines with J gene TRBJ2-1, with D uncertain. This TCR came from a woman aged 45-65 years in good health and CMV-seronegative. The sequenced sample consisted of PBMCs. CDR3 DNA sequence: TGTGCCAGCAGCTTGACGTTGTCGCGGAACAATGAGCAGTTCTTC. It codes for CASSLTLSRNNEQFF.